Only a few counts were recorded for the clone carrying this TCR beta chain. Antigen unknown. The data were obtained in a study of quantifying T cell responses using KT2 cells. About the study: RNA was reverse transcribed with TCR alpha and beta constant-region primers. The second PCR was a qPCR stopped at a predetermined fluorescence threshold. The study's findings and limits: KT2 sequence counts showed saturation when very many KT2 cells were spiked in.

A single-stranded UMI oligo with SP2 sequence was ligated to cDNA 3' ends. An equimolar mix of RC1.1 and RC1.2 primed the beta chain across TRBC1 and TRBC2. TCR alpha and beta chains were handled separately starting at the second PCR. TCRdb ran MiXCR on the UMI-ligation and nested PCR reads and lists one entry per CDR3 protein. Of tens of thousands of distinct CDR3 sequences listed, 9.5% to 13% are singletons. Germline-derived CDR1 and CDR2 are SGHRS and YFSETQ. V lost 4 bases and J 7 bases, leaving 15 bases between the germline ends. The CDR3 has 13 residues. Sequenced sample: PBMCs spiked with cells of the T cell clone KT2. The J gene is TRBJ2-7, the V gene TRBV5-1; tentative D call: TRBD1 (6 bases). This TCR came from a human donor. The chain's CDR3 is CASSRWQGREQYF. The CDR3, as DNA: TGCGCCAGCAGCCGTTGGCAGGGGCGGGAGCAGTACTTC.